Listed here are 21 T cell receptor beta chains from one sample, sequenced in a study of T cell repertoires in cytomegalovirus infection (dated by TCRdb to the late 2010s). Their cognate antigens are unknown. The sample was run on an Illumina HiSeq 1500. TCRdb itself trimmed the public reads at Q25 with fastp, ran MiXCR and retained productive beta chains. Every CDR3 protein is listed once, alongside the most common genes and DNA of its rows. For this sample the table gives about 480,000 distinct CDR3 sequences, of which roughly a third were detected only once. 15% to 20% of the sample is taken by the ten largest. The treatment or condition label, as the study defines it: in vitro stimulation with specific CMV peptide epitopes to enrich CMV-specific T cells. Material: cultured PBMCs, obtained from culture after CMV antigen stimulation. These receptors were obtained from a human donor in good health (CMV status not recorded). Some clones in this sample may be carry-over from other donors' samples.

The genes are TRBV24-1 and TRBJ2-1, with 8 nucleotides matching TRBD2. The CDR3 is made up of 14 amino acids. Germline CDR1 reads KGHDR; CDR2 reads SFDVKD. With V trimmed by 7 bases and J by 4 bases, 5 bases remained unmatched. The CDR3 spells CATSTSGPYNEQFF. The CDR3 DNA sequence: TGTGCCACCAGCACTAGCGGCCCATACAATGAGCAGTTCTTC.

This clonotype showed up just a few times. The CDR3 is CSVEFVGQGVGYTF. In DNA, the CDR3 is TGCAGCGTTGAATTTGTGGGACAGGGTGTGGGCTACACCTTC. This chain joins TRBV29-1 and TRBJ1-2, with 9 bases identical to TRBD1. The CDR3 is 14 residues long. CDR1 and CDR2 (germline): SQVTM, ANQGSEA. J lost 8 bases, V lost 2 bases, and 9 bases had no gene match.

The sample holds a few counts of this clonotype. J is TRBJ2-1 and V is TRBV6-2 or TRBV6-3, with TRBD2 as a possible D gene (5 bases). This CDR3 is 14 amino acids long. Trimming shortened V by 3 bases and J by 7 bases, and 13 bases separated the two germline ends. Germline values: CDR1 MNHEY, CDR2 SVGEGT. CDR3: CASSYSPGNNEQFF. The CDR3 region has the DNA TGTGCCAGCAGTTATTCCCCGGGAAATAATGAGCAGTTCTTC.

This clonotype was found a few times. CDR3 protein: CASSREGNTIYF. The DNA for the CDR3 is TGTGCCAGCAGCCGAGAAGGAAACACCATATATTTT. This chain joins TRBV7-9 and TRBJ1-3; no definite D call. Trimming removed 5 bases from V and 4 bases from J, with 6 bases in between. This CDR3 comprises 12 residues. Per the germline V gene, CDR1 is SEHNR and CDR2 is FQNEAQ (reference sequence).

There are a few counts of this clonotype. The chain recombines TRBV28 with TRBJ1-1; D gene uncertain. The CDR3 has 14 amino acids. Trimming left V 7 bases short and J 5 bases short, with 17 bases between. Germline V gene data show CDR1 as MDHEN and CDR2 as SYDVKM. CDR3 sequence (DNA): TGTGCCAGCAACCCCTCATGGGGTGGGACTGAAGCTTTCTTT. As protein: CASNPSWGGTEAFF.

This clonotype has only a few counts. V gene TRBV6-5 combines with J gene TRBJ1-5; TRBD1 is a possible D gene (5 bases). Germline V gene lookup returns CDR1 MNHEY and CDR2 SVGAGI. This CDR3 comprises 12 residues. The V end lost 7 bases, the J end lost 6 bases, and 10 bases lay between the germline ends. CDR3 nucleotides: TGTGCCAGCAATATGCAGGGTCAGCCCCAGCATTTT. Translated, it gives CASNMQGQPQHF.

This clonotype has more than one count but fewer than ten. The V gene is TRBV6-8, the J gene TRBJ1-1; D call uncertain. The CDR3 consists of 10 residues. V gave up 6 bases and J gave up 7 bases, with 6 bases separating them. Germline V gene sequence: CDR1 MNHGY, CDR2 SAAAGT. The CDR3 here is CASRGIEAFF. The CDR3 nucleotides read TGTGCCAGCAGGGGGATTGAAGCTTTCTTT.

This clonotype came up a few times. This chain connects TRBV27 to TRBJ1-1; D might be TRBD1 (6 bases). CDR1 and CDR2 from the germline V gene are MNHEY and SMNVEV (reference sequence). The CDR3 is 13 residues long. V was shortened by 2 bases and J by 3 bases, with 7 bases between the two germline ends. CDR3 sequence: CASSLRGYTEAFF. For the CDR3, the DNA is TGTGCCAGCAGTTTAAGGGGGTACACTGAAGCTTTCTTT.

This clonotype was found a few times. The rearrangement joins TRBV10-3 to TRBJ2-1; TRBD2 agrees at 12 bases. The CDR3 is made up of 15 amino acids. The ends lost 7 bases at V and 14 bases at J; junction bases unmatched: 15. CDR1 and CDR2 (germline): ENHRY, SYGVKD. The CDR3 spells CAIMEGLAGGNRKFF. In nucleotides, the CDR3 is TGTGCCATCATGGAGGGGCTAGCGGGAGGGAATCGGAAGTTCTTC.

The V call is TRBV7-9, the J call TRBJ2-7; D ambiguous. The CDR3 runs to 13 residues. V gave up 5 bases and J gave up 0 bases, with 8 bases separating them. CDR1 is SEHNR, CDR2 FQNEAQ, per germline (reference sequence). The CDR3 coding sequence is TGTGCCAGCAGCCCCCGGTTCTCCTACGAGCAGTACTTC. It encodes CASSPRFSYEQYF.

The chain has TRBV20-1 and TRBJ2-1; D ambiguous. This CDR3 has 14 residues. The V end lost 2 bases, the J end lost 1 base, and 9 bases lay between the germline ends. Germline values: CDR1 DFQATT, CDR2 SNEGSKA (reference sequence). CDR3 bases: TGCAGTGCTAGAAAAGTCGTGTCCTACAATGAGCAGTTCTTC. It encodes CSARKVVSYNEQFF.

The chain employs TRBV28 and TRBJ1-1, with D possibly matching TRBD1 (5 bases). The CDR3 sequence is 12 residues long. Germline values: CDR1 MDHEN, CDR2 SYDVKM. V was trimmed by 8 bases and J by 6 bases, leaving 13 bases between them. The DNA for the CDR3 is TGTGCCAGCTGCGGGGGGGTGGCTGAAGCTTTCTTT. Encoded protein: CASCGGVAEAFF.

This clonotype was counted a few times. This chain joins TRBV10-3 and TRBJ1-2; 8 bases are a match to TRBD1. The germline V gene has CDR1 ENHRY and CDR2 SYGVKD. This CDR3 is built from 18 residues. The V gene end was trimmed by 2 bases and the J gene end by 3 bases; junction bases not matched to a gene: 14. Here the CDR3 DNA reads TGTGCCATCAGTGAGAACCGGGACAGGAGACCCTCTGACTATGGCTACACCTTC. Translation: CAISENRDRRPSDYGYTF.

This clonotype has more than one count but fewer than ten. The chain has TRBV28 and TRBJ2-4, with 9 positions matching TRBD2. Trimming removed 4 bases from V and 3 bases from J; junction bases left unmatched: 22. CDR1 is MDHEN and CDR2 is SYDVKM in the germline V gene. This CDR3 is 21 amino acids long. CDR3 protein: CASSYALWLAGKYSGKNIQYF. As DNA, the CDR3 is TGTGCCAGCAGTTACGCCCTTTGGCTAGCGGGAAAATATTCTGGCAAAAACATTCAGTACTTC.

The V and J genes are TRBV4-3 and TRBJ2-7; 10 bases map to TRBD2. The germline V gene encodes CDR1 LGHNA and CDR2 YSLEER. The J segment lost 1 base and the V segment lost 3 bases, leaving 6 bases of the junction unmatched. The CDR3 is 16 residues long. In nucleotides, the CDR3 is TGCGCCAGCAGCCAGAGGACTAGCGGACTATCCTACGAGCAGTACGTC. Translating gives CASSQRTSGLSYEQYV.

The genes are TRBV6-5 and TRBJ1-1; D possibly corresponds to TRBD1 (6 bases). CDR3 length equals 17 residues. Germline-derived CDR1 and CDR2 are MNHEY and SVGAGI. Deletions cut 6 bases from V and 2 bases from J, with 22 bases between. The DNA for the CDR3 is TGTGCCAGCAGGGCGTGGGGGGCCAACACAGTTAACACTGAAGCTTTCTTT. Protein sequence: CASRAWGANTVNTEAFF.

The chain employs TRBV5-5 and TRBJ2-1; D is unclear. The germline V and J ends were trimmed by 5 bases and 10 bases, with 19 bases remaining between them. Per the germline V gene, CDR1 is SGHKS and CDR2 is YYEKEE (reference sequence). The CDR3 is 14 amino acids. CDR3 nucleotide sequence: TGTGCCAGCAGTCTTACTCACACGGTTCGGGAGCAGTTCTTC. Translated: CASSLTHTVREQFF.

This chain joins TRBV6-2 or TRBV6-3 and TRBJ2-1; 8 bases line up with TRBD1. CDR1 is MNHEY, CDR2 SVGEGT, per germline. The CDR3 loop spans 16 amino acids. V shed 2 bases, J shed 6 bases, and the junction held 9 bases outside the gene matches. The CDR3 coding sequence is TGTGCCAGCAGTTACGCGTCAGGGGGCGACGTCAATGAGCAGTTCTTC. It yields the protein CASSYASGGDVNEQFF.

The CDR3 here is CASSSYGVNQPQHF. In DNA form, the CDR3 reads TGTGCCAGCAGCTCATACGGGGTTAATCAGCCCCAGCATTTT. The chain combines TRBV5-6 with TRBJ1-5; no definite D call. V dropped 3 bases and J dropped 4 bases, with 11 bases sitting between them. Looked up from germline, CDR1 is SGHDT and CDR2 is YYEEEE. CDR3 size: 14 residues.

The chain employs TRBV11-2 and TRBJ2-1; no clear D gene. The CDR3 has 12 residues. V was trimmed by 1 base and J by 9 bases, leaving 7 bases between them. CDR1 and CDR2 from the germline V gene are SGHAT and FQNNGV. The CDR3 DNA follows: TGTGCCAGCAGCTTAGGCCCGGGTGAGCAGTTCTTC. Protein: CASSLGPGEQFF.

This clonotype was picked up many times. The CDR3 bases are TGTGCCAGCAGCTTCCAGGTGGGGAGGAAAGATACGCAGTATTTT. Translating gives CASSFQVGRKDTQYF. This sequence joins TRBV7-2 and TRBJ2-3; perhaps TRBD2 as D (6 bases). The V end was cut by 3 bases, the J end by 5 bases, with 15 bases between. CDR1 SGHTA and CDR2 FQGNSA come from the germline V gene. CDR3 length: 15 amino acids.